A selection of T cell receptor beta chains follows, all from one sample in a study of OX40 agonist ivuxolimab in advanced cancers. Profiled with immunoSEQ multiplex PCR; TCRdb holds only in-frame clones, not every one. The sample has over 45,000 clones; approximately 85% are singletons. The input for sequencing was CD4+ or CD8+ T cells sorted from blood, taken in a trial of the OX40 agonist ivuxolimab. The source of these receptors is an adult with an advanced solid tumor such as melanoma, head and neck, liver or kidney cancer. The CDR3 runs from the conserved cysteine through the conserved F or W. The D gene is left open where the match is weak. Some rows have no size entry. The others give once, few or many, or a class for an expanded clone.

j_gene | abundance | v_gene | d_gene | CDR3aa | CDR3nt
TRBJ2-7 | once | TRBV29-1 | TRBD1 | CSVRDRVDYEQYF | TGCAGCGTGAGGGACAGGGTCGATTACGAGCAGTACTTC
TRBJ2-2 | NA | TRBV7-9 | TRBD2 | CASSPSGRNTGELFF | TGTGCCAGCAGCCCTAGCGGGAGGAACACCGGGGAGCTGTTTTTT
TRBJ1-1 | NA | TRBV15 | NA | CATSRDRLTVNTEAFF | TGTGCCACCAGCAGAGATCGTCTCACAGTGAACACTGAAGCTTTCTTT
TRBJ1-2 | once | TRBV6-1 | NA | CASNNLYGYTF | TGTGCCAGCAATAACCTCTATGGCTACACCTTC
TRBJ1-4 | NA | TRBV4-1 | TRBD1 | CASSPGTGKEKLFF | TGCGCCAGCAGCCCAGGGACAGGGAAAGAGAAACTGTTTTTT
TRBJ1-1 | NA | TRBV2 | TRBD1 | CASSARQGGLEAFF | TGTGCCAGCAGTGCAAGACAGGGGGGGCTTGAAGCTTTCTTT
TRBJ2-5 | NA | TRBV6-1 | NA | CASSETGRETQYF | TGTGCCAGCAGTGAGACAGGGAGGGAGACCCAGTACTTC
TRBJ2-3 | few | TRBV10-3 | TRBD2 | CAISSSGRAREQYF | TGTGCCATCAGTTCTAGCGGGAGGGCCCGTGAGCAGTATTTT
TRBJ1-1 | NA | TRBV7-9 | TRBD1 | CASSYRDRGRLDTEAFF | TGTGCCAGCAGTTACCGGGACAGGGGGCGCTTAGACACTGAAGCTTTCTTT
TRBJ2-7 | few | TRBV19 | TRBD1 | CASRTSTGEGYEQYF | TGTGCCAGTAGGACCTCGACAGGGGAAGGCTACGAGCAGTACTTC
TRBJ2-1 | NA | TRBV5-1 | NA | CASSSSGPLLPEQFF | TGCGCCAGCAGCTCCTCCGGGCCTCTCCTCCCTGAGCAGTTCTTC
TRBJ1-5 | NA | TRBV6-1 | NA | CASGVLNQPQHF | TGTGCCAGCGGGGTCCTCAATCAGCCCCAGCATTTT